The present T cell receptor beta chain was sequenced within a study of blood T cell repertoires in COVID-19. Study-level information: The origin of the acute and convalescent COVID-19 samples was the United States, Italy and Spain. PBMCs, B-cell-depleted T cells, or T cells were the source of the cDNA or gDNA that made up the material.

In the original analysis: For nucleated cells, counts were estimated from reference gene primer amplification. The table came from immunoSEQ multiplex PCR; TCRdb's copy has only in-frame clones and leaves some out. For V, J and clone size, that table is used; D and trimming come from the DNA. Altogether about 120,000 clones are present, around nine tenths being singletons, with the ten largest covering about 4.5%. Enrolled during active infection, Seattle patients were then followed longitudinally. Losses at the gene ends were 2 bases for V and 4 bases for J; bases not matched to a gene: 4. The V gene's germline CDR1 is SNHLY and CDR2 FYNNEI. CDR3 length: 15 residues.

The clonotype was recovered from a man aged 55 to 69 with COVID-19, enrolled during active disease. Sequenced sample: peripheral blood. The chain employs TRBV2 and TRBJ1-2, with 10 nucleotides matching TRBD1. CDR3: CASSEQGQGFYGYTF. CDR3 DNA sequence: TGTGCCAGCAGTGAACAGGGACAGGGGTTCTATGGCTACACCTTC.